A selection of T cell receptor beta chains follows, all from one sample in a study of prognosis after radiotherapy for stage I lung cancer. MiXCR, applied by TCRdb to the multiplex PCR reads, yields one record per CDR3 protein. The top ten clones hold approximately 23% of a sample with 15,000 or so distinct CDR3 sequences, approximately 31% of them seen once. Source: PBMCs, taken before or after stereotactic body radiation therapy (not recorded which). The receptors derive from a donor aged 50 or older with non-small cell lung cancer. The CDR3 runs from the conserved cysteine through the conserved F or W. A D gene is named only where the DNA matches it firmly. Clone size appears in some rows only: once, few, many, or a class for an expanded clone.

d_call | j_call | v_call | clone_size | cdr3_nt | cdr3_aa
TRBD1 | TRBJ2-7 | TRBV30 | many | TGTGCCTGGATTCGGACAGGGGCTCACGAGCAGTACTTC | CAWIRTGAHEQYF
NA | TRBJ2-1 | TRBV28 | many | TGTGCCAGCAGCCAGGGAAATGAGCAGTTCTTC | CASSQGNEQFF
NA | TRBJ1-3 | TRBV18 | many | TGTGCCAGCTCACTGGCGGGAAGATTCTCTGGAAACACCATATATTTT | CASSLAGRFSGNTIYF
TRBD1 | TRBJ2-7 | TRBV10-1 | few | TGCGCCAGCAGTGGGACAGGGGTAAACTACGAGCAGTACTTC | CASSGTGVNYEQYF
NA | TRBJ2-2 | TRBV6-2/TRBV6-3 | many | TGTGCCAGCAGTTATGGGGGCGGGACCGGGGAGCTGTTTTTT | CASSYGGGTGELFF
NA | TRBJ1-1 | TRBV7-6 | many | TGTGCCAGCAGTAGACAGGTCAGGAACACTGAAGCTTTCTTT | CASSRQVRNTEAFF
TRBD1 | TRBJ1-4 | TRBV6-1 | many | TGTGCCAGCAGTGAAGGGGAGGGGGCGAGTGAAAAACTGTTTTTT | CASSEGEGASEKLFF
NA | TRBJ2-1 | TRBV5-1 | many | TGCGCCAGCAGCCCTACTAGGAGCTCCTACAATGAGCAGTTCTTC | CASSPTRSSYNEQFF
TRBD2 | TRBJ2-2 | TRBV5-4 | many | TGTGCCAGCAGCTTGTGGGGGCTAGCGGGACGCACCGGGGAGCTGTTTTTT | CASSLWGLAGRTGELFF
NA | TRBJ2-2 | TRBV20-1 | NA | TGCAGTGCTAGTACGGGACCTTCGGGCGGTGAGCTGTTTTTT | CSASTGPSGGELFF
NA | TRBJ2-7 | TRBV6-1 | NA | TGTGCCAGCACCTCCGGCTCGAGGACTCCATCCACCGGGGATCAGTACTTC | CASTSGSRTPSTGDQYF
NA | TRBJ1-1 | TRBV29-1 | many | TGCAGCGTTGAACGCAGTGGGATCCCTGAAGCTTTCTTT | CSVERSGIPEAFF
TRBD1 | TRBJ1-5 | TRBV18 | many | TGTGCCAGCTCAAAGACAGGGGATCAGCCCCAGCATTTT | CASSKTGDQPQHF
NA | TRBJ1-6 | TRBV20-1 | NA | TGCAGTGCTAGGGGAATTAGGTCCTATAATTCACCCCTCCACTTT | CSARGIRSYNSPLHF
TRBD2 | TRBJ2-7 | TRBV11-2 | many | TGTGCCAGCAGCTTAGGGGGAGCTAGCGGGAGGGTTACCTACGAGCAGTACTTC | CASSLGGASGRVTYEQYF
NA | TRBJ1-2 | TRBV29-1 | many | TGCAGCGTTGTCGGGGGACATGGCTACACCTTC | CSVVGGHGYTF
NA | TRBJ1-1 | TRBV6-1 | many | TGTGCCAGCAGAACAAGTCGGCTCACTGAAGCTTTCTTT | CASRTSRLTEAFF
NA | TRBJ2-2 | TRBV2 | many | TGTGCCAGCAGTATTACGTCCGCGAACACCGGGGAGCTGTTTTTT | CASSITSANTGELFF
NA | TRBJ2-7 | TRBV6-1 | NA | TGTTCCAGCAGTGAGAATTCTGCAGTGTCCTACGAGCAGTACTTC | CSSSENSAVSYEQYF
NA | TRBJ2-7 | TRBV27 | many | TGTGCCAGCAGTTTATGGGGGGACAAGCCCTACGAGCAGTACTTC | CASSLWGDKPYEQYF
NA | TRBJ1-6 | TRBV6-1 | medium-sized | TGTGCCAGCAGCGGACAAGATTATAATTCACCCCTCCACTTT | CASSGQDYNSPLHF
TRBD2 | TRBJ2-1 | TRBV19 | many | TGTGCCAGCGGACTAGCGGGAGGGTCCCTCAACAATGAGCAGTTCTTC | CASGLAGGSLNNEQFF
NA | TRBJ1-6 | TRBV11-2 | medium-sized | TGTGCCAGCAGCTTAGTAAGGGGGAGGACAGAAACAATTTCACCCCTCCACTTT | CASSLVRGRTETISPLHF
TRBD1 | TRBJ2-1 | TRBV5-1 | once | TGCGCCAGCAGCCCCGGGACAGGGGGTTACAATGAGCAGTTCTTC | CASSPGTGGYNEQFF
TRBD2 | TRBJ2-1 | TRBV20-1 | many | TGCAGTGCTAGTTTTATGGGAACTAGCGGGAGGAATGAGCAGTTCTTC | CSASFMGTSGRNEQFF
NA | TRBJ1-6 | TRBV6-2/TRBV6-3 | once | TGTGCCAGCAGTCCGGGAGGGTATAATTCACCCCTCCACTTT | CASSPGGYNSPLHF
NA | TRBJ1-1 | TRBV19 | many | TGTGCCAGTAGTACCTACACTGAAGCTTTCTTT | CASSTYTEAFF
NA | TRBJ2-7 | TRBV4-1 | many | TGCGCCAGCAGCCAAGGTGGTAGCGAGAACTACTACGAGCAGTACTTC | CASSQGGSENYYEQYF
NA | TRBJ1-1 | TRBV5-4 | many | TGTGCCAGCAGCTTTGGAGGGCCAGCCAGGAACACTGAAGCTTTCTTT | CASSFGGPARNTEAFF
NA | TRBJ2-2 | TRBV20-1 | once | TGCAGTGCTATAGATCGGAGTGCGGGCGGGGAGCTGTTTTTT | CSAIDRSAGGELFF
NA | TRBJ1-1 | TRBV7-6 | many | TGTGCCAGCAGCTCACAATATGGGGGGATGAACACTGAAGCTTTCTTT | CASSSQYGGMNTEAFF
NA | TRBJ2-1 | TRBV5-1 | medium-sized | TGCGCCAGCAGCGGGGGGTTATACAATGAGCAGTTCTTC | CASSGGLYNEQFF
NA | TRBJ2-1 | TRBV4-2 | medium-sized | TGTGCCAGCAGCCAAGGTACAGAGTACAATGAGCAGTTCTTC | CASSQGTEYNEQFF
NA | TRBJ1-2 | TRBV19 | many | TGTGCCAGTAGTATACCGAACGGCCCCTTGGGCTACACCTTC | CASSIPNGPLGYTF
TRBD2 | TRBJ2-1 | TRBV5-5 | many | TGTGCCAGCAGCTTGGACAGCGGGATCTACAATGAGCAGTTCTTC | CASSLDSGIYNEQFF
NA | TRBJ2-1 | TRBV28 | NA | TGTGCCAGCAGCAGGCGCGCTTGGTACAGCTTTTACAATGAGCAGTTCTTC | CASSRRAWYSFYNEQFF
TRBD1 | TRBJ1-1 | TRBV2 | many | TGTGCCAGCAGTGGAGGGACAGGGGGGTTTGTCACTGAAGCTTTCTTT | CASSGGTGGFVTEAFF
NA | TRBJ2-7 | TRBV4-1 | NA | TGCGACAGCGGCCAAACCACAACTACCTCCTACGAGCAGTACTTC | CDSGQTTTTSYEQYF
TRBD1 | TRBJ2-5 | TRBV5-1 | many | TGCGCCAGCAGCGGAGGGACAGGGGGGTACCAAGAGACCCAGTACTTC | CASSGGTGGYQETQYF
TRBD1 | TRBJ2-5 | TRBV19 | many | TGTGCCAGTAGTATAGATAACAGGGGGACAGGCGCCCAGTACTTC | CASSIDNRGTGAQYF
TRBD1 | TRBJ2-7 | TRBV20-1 | many | TGCAGTGCCGGCGACAGGGGGCGGTTTGGTGAGCAGTACTTC | CSAGDRGRFGEQYF